One TCR beta chain is described in this entry. This entry comes from a study of cytomegalovirus exposure and HLA in healthy donors. The CDR3 is made up of 15 amino acids. Losses at the gene ends were 1 base for V and 4 bases for J; bases not matched to a gene: 7. Germline lookup yields CDR1 SGDLS and CDR2 YYNGEE. PCR primers comprised 60 Vbeta and 13 Jbeta primers. Data came from immunoSEQ multiplex PCR; TCRdb stores just in-frame clones and leaves some out. Of fewer than 120,000 clones detected, more than 65% appear once; the ten largest clones hold roughly 6.2%. The chain joins TRBV9 to TRBJ1-1, with TRBD1 identical over 7 bases. This clonotype was sampled from a man younger than 45 in good health and CMV-seropositive. The sequenced sample consisted of PBMCs. CDR3 coding DNA: TGTGCCAGCAGCGTATTAACAGGGGAAGGCACTGAAGCTTTCTTT. Amino acid sequence: CASSVLTGEGTEAFF.